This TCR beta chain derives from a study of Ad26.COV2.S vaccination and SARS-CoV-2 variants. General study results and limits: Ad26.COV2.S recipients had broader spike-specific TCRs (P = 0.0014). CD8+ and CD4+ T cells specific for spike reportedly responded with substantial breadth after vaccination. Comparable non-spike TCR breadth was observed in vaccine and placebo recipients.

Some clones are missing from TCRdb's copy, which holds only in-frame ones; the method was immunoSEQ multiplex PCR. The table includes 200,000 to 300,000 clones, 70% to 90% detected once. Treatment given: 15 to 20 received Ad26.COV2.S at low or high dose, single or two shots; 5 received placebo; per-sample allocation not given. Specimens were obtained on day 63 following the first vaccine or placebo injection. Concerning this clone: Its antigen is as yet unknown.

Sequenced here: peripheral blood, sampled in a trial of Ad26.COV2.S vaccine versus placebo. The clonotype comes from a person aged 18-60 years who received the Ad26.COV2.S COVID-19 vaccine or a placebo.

In nucleotides, the CDR3 is TGTGCCTGGAGTGGACAGGGACGGCAGCCCCAGCATTTT. Encoded protein: CAWSGQGRQPQHF. The chain employs TRBV30 and TRBJ1-5, with 7 bases lining up with TRBD1. The junction had 4 bases not matched to a gene; V was cut back by 1 base and J by 7 bases. Germline CDR1 GTSNPN, CDR2 SVGIG (reference sequence). The CDR3 sequence is 13 residues long.